Listed below are T cell receptor beta chains from one sample, sequenced in a study of blood T cell repertoires in COVID-19. TCRdb keeps only in-frame clones here, not all; method: immunoSEQ multiplex PCR. This table holds about 200,000 clones, more than 75% found once. Source material: peripheral blood. Source of these receptors: a man aged 50 to 59 with acute or convalescent COVID-19. Both conserved end residues are part of each CDR3. A D gene is named only where the DNA matches it firmly. Not all rows give a size; the values are once, few, many and, for expanded clones, a class.

d_call	j_call	v_call	clone_size	cdr3_nt	cdr3_aa
TRBD1	TRBJ2-2	TRBV9	.	TGTGCCAGTCAACAGGGGGTGGAAAGAACCGGGGAGCTGTTTTTT	CASQQGVERTGELFF
.	TRBJ2-1	TRBV13	.	TGTGCCAGCAGGTCTGGGGGGTTCGACAATGAGCAGTTCTTC	CASRSGGFDNEQFF
.	TRBJ1-3	TRBV11-2	.	TGTGCCAGCAGCACGACAGATTCTGGAAACACCATATATTTT	CASSTTDSGNTIYF
TRBD1	TRBJ2-6	TRBV6-2/TRBV6-3	once	TGTGCCAGCAGTTACTCGATTCCAGGGGGCTTATCTGGGGCCAACGTCCTGACTTTC	CASSYSIPGGLSGANVLTF
.	TRBJ1-4	TRBV18	.	TGTGCCAGCTCGCAGGGTTTTAATGAAAAACTGTTTTTT	CASSQGFNEKLFF
.	TRBJ1-1	TRBV7-3	.	TGTGCCAGCAGCTCCAACAGGGACACTGAAGCTTTCTTT	CASSSNRDTEAFF
TRBD1	TRBJ1-2	TRBV5-1	.	TGCGCCAGCAGCTCCGCCCCAGGGGGCGAGGGCTACACCTTC	CASSSAPGGEGYTF
TRBD2	TRBJ2-1	TRBV19	.	TGTGCCAGTACCGTGACTGGCCTAGCGGTGACTTACAATGAGCAGTTCTTC	CASTVTGLAVTYNEQFF
.	TRBJ2-7	TRBV5-6	.	TGTGCCAGCAGCTTAAGCCTAGCTCTTCCCTACGAGCAGTACTTC	CASSLSLALPYEQYF
.	TRBJ1-3	TRBV28	.	TGTGCCAGCAGTTTAGGGGGGGTCCAAATCAGAAACACCATATATTTT	CASSLGGVQIRNTIYF
TRBD1	TRBJ1-1	TRBV19	once	TGTGCCAGTAGTATGGTAGGGGGCGGCACTGAAGCTTTCTTT	CASSMVGGGTEAFF
.	TRBJ1-3	TRBV14	.	TGTGCCAGCAGCCAAGACAGGGCTGGAAACACCATATATTTT	CASSQDRAGNTIYF
TRBD1	TRBJ1-4	TRBV27	.	TGTGCCAGCAGTCCCGACAGGGGTAATGAAAAACTGTTTTTT	CASSPDRGNEKLFF
TRBD1	TRBJ1-6	TRBV18	.	TGTGCCAGCTCGGGACAGGGGGCGGATAATTCACCCCTCCACTTT	CASSGQGADNSPLHF
.	TRBJ1-1	TRBV7-9	.	TGTGCCAGCAGCTTAGCACGGGGTGAAGCTTTCTTT	CASSLARGEAFF
.	TRBJ1-5	TRBV18	.	TGTGCCAGCTCACCACCACGGTTTACAGGGATCTCCTTCAATCAGCCCCAGCATTTT	CASSPPRFTGISFNQPQHF
.	TRBJ1-1	TRBV4-1	.	TGCGCCAGCAGCCAAGGGGAGTCGAGTTACACTGAAGCTTTCTTT	CASSQGESSYTEAFF
.	TRBJ2-7	TRBV6-5	.	TGTGCCAGCAGTTACCAACGGGGGACCCTCTACGAGCAGTACTTC	CASSYQRGTLYEQYF
.	TRBJ1-5	TRBV6-2/TRBV6-3	.	TGTGCCAGCAGTTACCGTCTACTCATAAGCCCCCAGGACAATCAGCCCCAGCATTTT	CASSYRLLISPQDNQPQHF
.	TRBJ1-5	TRBV30	once	TGTGCCTGGACCAGGGGTAGCAATCAGCCCCAGCATTTT	CAWTRGSNQPQHF
.	TRBJ1-1	TRBV24-1	.	TGTGCCACCGCTACCCCGGGCACTGAAGCTTTCTTT	CATATPGTEAFF
.	TRBJ2-1	TRBV7-8	.	TGTGCCAGCAGCTCCCCCCGGGGGACGTACGTTTCGGTCGATGAGCAGTTCTTC	CASSSPRGTYVSVDEQFF
TRBD2	TRBJ2-5	TRBV5-5	.	TGTGCCAGCAGCTTGGTCCTAGCGGGGTGGTACCAAGAGACCCAGTACTTC	CASSLVLAGWYQETQYF
.	TRBJ2-4	TRBV6-5	.	TGTGCCAGCAGTTACTCGGACAGCAAAAACATTCAGTACTTC	CASSYSDSKNIQYF
TRBD1	TRBJ1-4	TRBV5-5	few	TGTGCCAGCAGCTTGTCCGGGACAGAAAATGAAAAACTGTTTTTT	CASSLSGTENEKLFF